The 30 T cell receptor beta chains in this list originate from one sample, sequenced in a study of graft-versus-host responses after intestinal transplantation. Data came from immunoSEQ multiplex PCR; TCRdb stores just in-frame clones and leaves some out. This table holds some 40,000 clones, 93% found once. The specimen comprised PBMCs, sampled 700 to 750 days after intestinal transplantation. The source of these receptors is a human patient who received an intestinal transplant, so some T cells may come from the graft donor.

CDR3 sequence reads: CASSSVKPGPTGANVLTF. In DNA, the CDR3 is TGTGCCAGCAGCTCCGTCAAACCGGGGCCAACTGGGGCCAACGTCCTGACTTTC. The V and J genes are TRBV5-4 and TRBJ2-6; D possibly uses TRBD1 or TRBD2 (5 bases each). V shed 3 bases and J shed 2 bases, with 18 bases lying between them. This CDR3 contains 18 residues. CDR1 is SGHNT, CDR2 YYREEE, per germline (reference sequence).

The chain employs TRBV7-9 and TRBJ2-3; D unresolved. The CDR3 totals 14 residues. Germline-derived CDR1 and CDR2 are SEHNR and FQNEAQ (reference sequence). The V end lost 0 bases, the J end lost 0 bases, and 4 bases lay between the germline ends. CDR3 amino acids: CASSLAQSTDTQYF. The CDR3 nucleotides read TGTGCCAGCAGCTTAGCTCAGAGCACAGATACGCAGTATTTT.

V usage is TRBV27 and J usage is TRBJ1-1; perhaps TRBD1 as D (6 bases). CDR1 is MNHEY, CDR2 SMNVEV, per germline (reference sequence). V was clipped by 5 bases and J by 0 bases, with 19 bases between them. This CDR3 spans 17 amino acids. CDR3 DNA sequence: TGTGCCAGCAGTCTTTATCAGGACAGAGCAATGAACACTGAAGCTTTCTTT. It is translated as CASSLYQDRAMNTEAFF.

V and J are TRBV29-1 and TRBJ1-2; D remains unclear. CDR1 is SQVTM and CDR2 is ANQGSEA in the germline V gene. This CDR3 comprises 11 residues. With 6 bases removed from V and 2 bases from J, the gap between germline ends came to 7 bases. The CDR3 reads CSVSANYGYTF. The CDR3 coding sequence is TGCAGCGTGAGTGCGAACTATGGCTACACCTTC.

This chain uses TRBV27 with TRBJ2-1; 7 positions agree with TRBD2. J gave up 1 base and V 7 bases, and 19 bases lay outside the gene matches. The CDR3 runs to 19 residues. CDR1 MNHEY and CDR2 SMNVEV come from the germline V gene (reference sequence). CDR3 amino acids: CASTSPASGAGTSYNEQFF. The CDR3 DNA follows: TGTGCCAGCACTTCCCCGGCTAGCGGAGCCGGGACGTCCTACAATGAGCAGTTCTTC.

A single count supports this clone. The chain links TRBV7-3 to TRBJ2-7; 10 bases map to TRBD1. The V segment lost 4 bases and the J segment 2 bases; nucleotides outside the gene matches: 5. Germline loops: CDR1 SGHTA, CDR2 FQGTGA. The CDR3 is 15 amino acids. Written as DNA, the CDR3 is TGTGCCAGCAGCTGGACAGGGGGACCGACCTACGAGCAGTACTTC. This encodes CASSWTGGPTYEQYF.

V and J are TRBV30 and TRBJ2-5; tentatively, D is TRBD1 (5 bases). This CDR3 region has 14 residues. Trimming stripped 3 bases from V and 0 bases from J, with 11 bases between. Looked up from germline, CDR1 is GTSNPN and CDR2 is SVGIG (reference sequence). CDR3 nucleotide sequence: TGTGCCTGGAGCCCGACAGAGAACCAAGAGACCCAGTACTTC. Translation: CAWSPTENQETQYF.

The chain is built from TRBV5-1 and TRBJ2-5, with TRBD2 identical over 9 bases. TRBJ2-7 matches the DNA end more closely, so the J call is doubtful. CDR3 length: 14 amino acids. Germline V lookup: CDR1 SGHRS, CDR2 YFSETQ. The CDR3 region is CASSFSGGSYEQYF. CDR3 in DNA: TGCGCCAGCAGCTTTAGCGGGGGTTCCTACGAGCAGTACTTC.

The chain combines TRBV5-6 with TRBJ2-3; D remains ambiguous. The length of the CDR3 is 12 residues. Per germline, CDR1 SGHDT and CDR2 YYEEEE. The germline V and J ends were trimmed by 0 bases and 6 bases, with 5 bases remaining between them. CDR3 sequence reads: CASSLDPDTQYF. The CDR3 nucleotides read TGTGCCAGCAGCTTGGATCCCGATACGCAGTATTTT. Together with reference TRBV5-6 and TRBJ2-3, the CDR3 gives the full variable domain: DAGVTQSPTHLIKTRGQQVTLRCSPKSGHDTVSWYQQALGQGPQFIFQYYEEEERQRGNFPDRFSGHQFPNYSSELNVNALLLGDSALYLCASSLDPDTQYFGPGTRLTVL.

The V gene is TRBV19, the J gene TRBJ1-4; the D is unclear. V gave up 0 bases and J gave up 5 bases, with 10 bases separating them. The CDR3 covers 15 residues. Germline CDR1 LNHDA, CDR2 SQIVND (reference sequence). The CDR3 region has the DNA TGTGCCAGTAGTATAGACGGGAGCGCCAATGAAAAACTGTTTTTT. Translated, it gives CASSIDGSANEKLFF.

This clone was detected a few times. The V gene is TRBV10-1, the J gene TRBJ2-1; possible D gene TRBD1, 5 bases. V shed 3 bases and J shed 3 bases, with 6 bases lying between them. Germline loops: CDR1 WNHNN, CDR2 SYGVQD (reference sequence). CDR3 size: 13 residues. CDR3 residues: CASSDRDYNEQFF. The CDR3 bases are TGCGCCAGCAGTGACAGGGACTACAATGAGCAGTTCTTC.

The genes are TRBV28 and TRBJ1-1; D call uncertain. Germline V lookup: CDR1 MDHEN, CDR2 SYDVKM. The V and J ends lost 7 bases and 1 base respectively, with 10 bases between them. The CDR3 length is 13 residues. The CDR3 here is CASTRAGNTEAFF. Here the CDR3 DNA reads TGTGCCAGCACACGGGCGGGGAACACTGAAGCTTTCTTT.

V gene TRBV7-2 combines with J gene TRBJ2-1; D is possibly TRBD1 (6 bases). The V end lost 8 bases, the J end lost 7 bases, and 21 bases lay between the germline ends. Germline CDR1 SGHTA, CDR2 FQGNSA. The CDR3 extends over 15 amino acids. This chain's CDR3 is CASHWRQAGMNEQFF. CDR3 nucleotides: TGTGCCAGCCACTGGCGACAGGCTGGGATGAATGAGCAGTTCTTC.

The chain uses TRBV19 and TRBJ2-3; 8 nucleotides align to TRBD1. This CDR3 has 13 residues. The ends lost 5 bases at V and 6 bases at J; junction bases unmatched: 4. Germline lookup yields CDR1 LNHDA and CDR2 SQIVND (reference sequence). The CDR3 loop reads CASSAQGEDTQYF. The CDR3, as DNA: TGTGCCAGTAGTGCACAGGGGGAGGATACGCAGTATTTT.

The chain carries TRBV7-9 and TRBJ2-3; no reliable D call. Looked up from germline, CDR1 is SEHNR and CDR2 is FQNEAQ (reference sequence). The CDR3 sequence is 13 residues long. V gave up 0 bases and J gave up 6 bases, with 7 bases separating them. CDR3 loop: CASSLAARDTQYF. The CDR3 region has the DNA TGTGCCAGCAGCTTAGCAGCGCGGGATACGCAGTATTTT.

DNA of the CDR3: TGCGCCAGCAGCAGCACAGGGGGAACCTACAATGAGCAGTTCTTC. This translates into CASSSTGGTYNEQFF. This sequence joins TRBV5-1 and TRBJ2-1, with 8 nucleotides matching TRBD1. V lost 4 bases, J lost 2 bases, and 5 bases stayed unmatched. Germline V gene lookup returns CDR1 SGHRS and CDR2 YFSETQ. The CDR3 totals 15 residues.

The V and J genes are TRBV6-6 and TRBJ1-1; D is ambiguous. The CDR3 is 11 residues long. The ends were cut back, 1 base at V and 8 bases at J, with 5 bases in the middle. Germline V CDR1 and CDR2: MNHNY, SVGAGI (reference sequence). DNA of the CDR3: TGTGCCAGCAGTTACTTAGGGGAAGCTTTCTTT. This gives the protein CASSYLGEAFF.

This sequence joins TRBV6-6 and TRBJ2-7; D ambiguous. V dropped 3 bases and J dropped 5 bases, with 11 bases sitting between them. Germline V gene sequence: CDR1 MNHNY, CDR2 SVGAGI (reference sequence). The CDR3 runs to 13 residues. In nucleotides, the CDR3 is TGTGCCAGCAGTTATGCCGGTCGTCACGAGCAGTACTTC. Protein product: CASSYAGRHEQYF.

The chain couples TRBV29-1 to TRBJ2-6; D may be TRBD1 (8 bases). CDR1 is SQVTM and CDR2 is ANQGSEA in the germline V gene. The CDR3 extends over 16 amino acids. The V and J ends lost 6 bases and 0 bases respectively, with 15 bases between them. The CDR3 spells CSVKTGGGSGANVLTF. DNA of the CDR3: TGCAGCGTGAAAACAGGGGGGGGCTCTGGGGCCAACGTCCTGACTTTC.

V and J are TRBV5-4 and TRBJ2-5; 10 bases line up with TRBD2. Trimming took 4 bases from V and 2 from J; bases not matched to a gene: 5. Germline CDR1 reads SGHNT; CDR2 reads YYREEE (reference sequence). The CDR3 consists of 15 residues. The CDR3, as DNA: TGTGCCAGCAGCCCATCGACTAGCGGGCAAGAGACCCAGTACTTC. This sequence encodes CASSPSTSGQETQYF.

CDR3 region: CASSPTGTGQPQHF. CDR3 sequence (DNA): TGTGCCAGCTCCCCCACAGGGACGGGGCAGCCCCAGCATTTT. The V and J genes are TRBV18 and TRBJ1-5; TRBD1 is a possible D gene (6 bases). CDR3 length: 14 residues. The V gene lost 6 bases and the J gene lost 7 bases, with 16 bases spanning the gap. The germline V gene has CDR1 KGHSH and CDR2 LQKENI.

This clone was seen once. This chain joins TRBV5-6 and TRBJ1-1; no definite D call. Germline CDR1 SGHDT, CDR2 YYEEEE. V gave up 0 bases and J gave up 10 bases, with 19 bases separating them. This CDR3 has 15 amino acids. CDR3 in DNA: TGTGCCAGCAGCTTGGTGGTGGCCGAACCTCTGCTAGCTTTCTTT. Translating it yields CASSLVVAEPLLAFF.

This clone has a single count. J is TRBJ2-4 and V is TRBV1; TRBD2, the D gene given by the table, was not confirmed from the DNA. TRBV1 counts as a pseudogene. The CDR3 runs to 17 residues. CDR3: CTSSQGSGGAPKNIQYF. Written as DNA, the CDR3 is TGCACCAGCAGCCAAGGGTCGGGGGGCGCGCCCAAAAACATTCAGTACTTC.

The J gene is TRBJ2-1, the V gene TRBV11-2; D gene ambiguous. The CDR3 loop spans 15 amino acids. In germline, CDR1 is SGHAT, CDR2 FQNNGV. Deletions cut 5 bases from V and 2 bases from J, with 13 bases between. In DNA form, the CDR3 reads TGTGCCAGCAGCCCAGTGAGCGCCCCCTACAATGAGCAGTTCTTC. It specifies CASSPVSAPYNEQFF.

This clone was counted a single time. This chain joins TRBV27 and TRBJ2-1; 12 positions match TRBD1. J gave up 6 bases and V 2 bases, and 5 bases lay outside the gene matches. Germline V gene data show CDR1 as MNHEY and CDR2 as SMNVEV (reference sequence). The CDR3 extends over 16 amino acids. The CDR3 region is CASSLRDRGHRNEQFF. DNA of the CDR3: TGTGCCAGCAGTTTACGGGACAGGGGGCACCGCAATGAGCAGTTCTTC.

This chain joins TRBV18 and TRBJ2-2; D call uncertain. CDR3 length equals 15 residues. CDR1 and CDR2 from the germline V gene are KGHSH and LQKENI. Trimming pared 2 bases from V and 1 base from J, leaving 8 bases between. The CDR3 is CASSPVTLNTGELFF. DNA for the CDR3: TGTGCCAGCTCACCAGTGACATTGAACACCGGGGAGCTGTTTTTT.

V is TRBV7-9 and J is TRBJ1-2; 8 bases are shared with TRBD1. V shed 5 bases, J shed 6 bases, and the junction held 5 bases outside the gene matches. Germline V lookup: CDR1 SEHNR, CDR2 FQNEAQ (reference sequence). The CDR3 sequence is 13 residues long. The CDR3 sequence: CASSRDRGDGYTF. The CDR3 bases are TGTGCCAGCAGCCGAGACAGGGGAGATGGCTACACCTTC. The whole variable domain, remainder taken from reference TRBV7-9 and TRBJ1-2, is DTGVSQNPRHKITKRGQNVTFRCDPISEHNRLYWYRQTLGQGPEFLTYFQNEAQLEKSRLLSDRFSAERPKGSFSTLEIQRTEQGDSAMYLCASSRDRGDGYTFGSGTRLTVV.

The chain joins TRBV6-5 to TRBJ2-5, with TRBD2 identical over 8 bases. The CDR3 contains 16 residues. Germline values: CDR1 MNHEY, CDR2 SVGAGI. V dropped 1 base and J dropped 0; count of bases not matched to a gene: 4. The CDR3: CASSYWTGGNQETQYF. Written as DNA, the CDR3 is TGTGCCAGCAGTTACTGGACGGGAGGGAACCAAGAGACCCAGTACTTC.

CDR3 sequence reads: CASSSTVNYGYTF. As DNA, the CDR3 is TGTGCCAGCAGCTCAACAGTTAACTATGGCTACACCTTC. This chain uses TRBV7-6 with TRBJ1-2; D unclear. The CDR3 sequence is 13 residues long. V lost 4 bases, J lost 1 base, and 7 bases lay in between. Germline V lookup: CDR1 SGHVS, CDR2 FNYEAQ.

With respect to this clone: One end of the junction varies from germline; a read error may be responsible. The rearrangement links TRBV6-5 to TRBJ2-7, with 9 bases fitting TRBD1. The CDR3 runs to 13 residues. Germline CDR1 MNHEY, CDR2 SVGAGI. This chain's CDR3 is CASSYGPGQGLSF. In nucleotides, the CDR3 is TGTGCCAGCAGTTACGGGCCGGGACAGGGTCTTAGTTTC.